This TCR beta chain was observed in a study of molecular identifiers for immune sequencing clone quantification. Study-wide points: The study reportedly detected spiked Jurkat TCR RNA from one cell among one million naive cells.

The V and J ends lost 6 bases and 5 bases respectively, with 6 bases between them. This CDR3 region has 10 residues. The germline V gene has CDR1 SQVTM and CDR2 ANQGSEA. Both previously described methods and listed TCR primers were employed to make bulk TCR libraries. TCRdb reprocessed the PCR reads with MiXCR, giving one entry per CDR3 protein. The table shows around 300,000 distinct CDR3 sequences, with over 20% occurring only once. This clonotype was seen at least ten times. Its cognate antigen is unknown. A CD8+CD4-CCR7+CD45RA+ phenotype served as the sorting definition for naive CD8 T cells. The rearrangement uses TRBV29-1 and TRBJ2-3; no definite D call. The receptor comes from a human donor in good health. Some libraries in this study had Jurkat cell RNA spiked in. Sequencing was done on a sample of naive CD8+ T cells from blood, with Jurkat cell RNA spiked in. Subset: FACS-sorted CD8+CD4-CCR7+CD45RA+ naive T cells. CDR3 loop: CSVQEDTQYF. CDR3 sequence (DNA): TGCAGCGTCCAGGAAGATACGCAGTATTTT.